Listed below are T cell receptor beta chains from one sample, sequenced in a study of CD8 T cell repertoires and HIV-1 epitope variants. Profiled with immunoSEQ multiplex PCR; TCRdb holds only in-frame clones, not every one. The table has several thousand clones, more than 60% seen once. Antigens for these TCRs are unknown. The sample comprised cultured CD8+ T cells derived from PBMCs. These receptors all come from a male donor with HIV. CDR3s include the opening cysteine and the closing phenylalanine or tryptophan. Fields, in order: clone size, D gene, V gene, J gene, CDR3 DNA, CDR3 protein. A D gene is named only where the DNA matches it firmly. Clone size is shown for a subset of rows, as once, few, many or a class of expanded clone.

clone size: NA; D gene: NA; V gene: TRBV29-1; J gene: TRBJ2-1; CDR3 DNA: TGCAGCGTTTTACCAGGGTCGAATGAGCAGTTCTTC; CDR3 protein: CSVLPGSNEQFF
clone size: NA; D gene: NA; V gene: TRBV6-5; J gene: TRBJ1-1; CDR3 DNA: TGTGCCAGCAGTTACGGGCTAGGCGGGGTCGAAGCTTTCTTT; CDR3 protein: CASSYGLGGVEAFF
clone size: medium-sized; D gene: NA; V gene: TRBV19; J gene: TRBJ2-2; CDR3 DNA: TGTGCCAGTAGTAACTGGATTCAGACTACGAACACCGGGGAGCTGTTTTTT; CDR3 protein: CASSNWIQTTNTGELFF
clone size: NA; D gene: TRBD2; V gene: TRBV6-5; J gene: TRBJ2-2; CDR3 DNA: TGTGCCAGCAGTTACTCGGCGGGGGGGAACACCGGGGAGCTGTTTTTT; CDR3 protein: CASSYSAGGNTGELFF
clone size: NA; D gene: NA; V gene: TRBV28; J gene: TRBJ2-3; CDR3 DNA: TGTGCCAGCAGTTGGTCGCGGGTAAAAGATACGCAGTATTTT; CDR3 protein: CASSWSRVKDTQYF
clone size: NA; D gene: TRBD1; V gene: TRBV4-2; J gene: TRBJ1-2; CDR3 DNA: TGTGCCAGCAGCGATCCCGGGACAGGGGTCCTCGGTGCCTTC; CDR3 protein: CASSDPGTGVLGAF
clone size: NA; D gene: TRBD1; V gene: TRBV7-9; J gene: TRBJ2-1; CDR3 DNA: TGTGCCAGCAGGGTGGACAGGGGGCTTGATGAGCAGTTCTTC; CDR3 protein: CASRVDRGLDEQFF
clone size: NA; D gene: TRBD1; V gene: TRBV5-6; J gene: TRBJ2-2; CDR3 DNA: TGTGCCAGCAGCTTCGAACAGGGGAGCACCGGGGAGCTGTTTTTT; CDR3 protein: CASSFEQGSTGELFF
clone size: NA; D gene: TRBD1; V gene: TRBV18; J gene: TRBJ2-3; CDR3 DNA: TGTGCCAGCTCACTCGGGACAGCTGACACAGATACGCAGTATTTT; CDR3 protein: CASSLGTADTDTQYF
clone size: few; D gene: NA; V gene: TRBV5-6; J gene: TRBJ1-1; CDR3 DNA: TGTGCCAGCAGCTTGAGCCAAGTTAACACTGAAGCTTTCTTT; CDR3 protein: CASSLSQVNTEAFF
clone size: NA; D gene: NA; V gene: TRBV28; J gene: TRBJ2-2; CDR3 DNA: TGTGCCAGCAGTTCCTGGACAAAAAAGGGGATCACCGGGGAGCTGTTTTTT; CDR3 protein: CASSSWTKKGITGELFF
clone size: NA; D gene: NA; V gene: TRBV6-1; J gene: TRBJ1-1; CDR3 DNA: TGTGCCAGCAAGTTTCGGGGTACTGAAGCTTTCTTT; CDR3 protein: CASKFRGTEAFF
clone size: few; D gene: TRBD1; V gene: TRBV6-6; J gene: TRBJ1-2; CDR3 DNA: TGTGCCAGCAGTTACTCCTTGCCAGGGGGCGCGGATGGCTACACCTTC; CDR3 protein: CASSYSLPGGADGYTF
clone size: NA; D gene: NA; V gene: TRBV10-2; J gene: TRBJ2-5; CDR3 DNA: TGCGCCAGCAGTGAGTTGCGGTTTATGGAGACCCAGTACTTC; CDR3 protein: CASSELRFMETQYF
clone size: few; D gene: NA; V gene: TRBV7-3; J gene: TRBJ2-5; CDR3 DNA: TGTGCCAGCAGCGACGGAAACCAAGAGACCCAGTACTTC; CDR3 protein: CASSDGNQETQYF
clone size: NA; D gene: TRBD1; V gene: TRBV5-8; J gene: TRBJ1-4; CDR3 DNA: TGTGCCAGCAGCGAAAGCTGGACAGGGTATGAAAAACTGTTTTTT; CDR3 protein: CASSESWTGYEKLFF
clone size: NA; D gene: NA; V gene: TRBV5-6; J gene: TRBJ2-3; CDR3 DNA: TGTGCCAGCAGCTTGGTTGCAGATACGCAGTATTTT; CDR3 protein: CASSLVADTQYF
clone size: once; D gene: NA; V gene: TRBV5-1; J gene: TRBJ2-2; CDR3 DNA: TGCGCCAGCAGCTCGGCCCTCACCGGGGAGCTGTTTTTT; CDR3 protein: CASSSALTGELFF
clone size: NA; D gene: NA; V gene: TRBV27; J gene: TRBJ1-4; CDR3 DNA: TGTGCCAGCAGGACCCGTGGTTGGGGGGAAAAACTGTTTTTT; CDR3 protein: CASRTRGWGEKLFF
clone size: few; D gene: TRBD2; V gene: TRBV7-8; J gene: TRBJ2-1; CDR3 DNA: TGTGCCAGCAGCTCTAGCTTCTGGACTAGCGTAAACAATGAGCAGTTCTTC; CDR3 protein: CASSSSFWTSVNNEQFF
clone size: NA; D gene: NA; V gene: TRBV28; J gene: TRBJ2-7; CDR3 DNA: TGTGCCAGCAGTTCCGAGGCGGCAGGAAAAACCTCCTACGAGCAGTACTTC; CDR3 protein: CASSSEAAGKTSYEQYF
clone size: NA; D gene: TRBD2; V gene: TRBV5-4; J gene: TRBJ2-1; CDR3 DNA: TGTGCCAGCAGTGAGTGGGGGGGTACTAATGAGCAGTTCTTC; CDR3 protein: CASSEWGGTNEQFF
clone size: few; D gene: NA; V gene: TRBV4-1; J gene: TRBJ2-3; CDR3 DNA: TGCGCCAGCAGCCAAGACCCTGGCGGTGGAGACACAGATACGCAGTATTTT; CDR3 protein: CASSQDPGGGDTDTQYF
clone size: NA; D gene: NA; V gene: TRBV19; J gene: TRBJ1-1; CDR3 DNA: TGTGCCAGTATGGAGGGTCTCGATGAAGCTTTCTTT; CDR3 protein: CASMEGLDEAFF
clone size: NA; D gene: TRBD1; V gene: TRBV28; J gene: TRBJ1-4; CDR3 DNA: TGTGCCAGCAGTCCAATGGACAGGGGGGAAGAAAAACTGTTTTTT; CDR3 protein: CASSPMDRGEEKLFF
clone size: NA; D gene: NA; V gene: TRBV5-6; J gene: TRBJ2-2; CDR3 DNA: TGTGCCAGCAGCTTCGAACCGTGGGAGGCCACCGGGGAGCTGTTTTTT; CDR3 protein: CASSFEPWEATGELFF
clone size: NA; D gene: NA; V gene: TRBV27; J gene: TRBJ1-5; CDR3 DNA: TGTGCCAGCAGTTGGAGTAGCAATCAGCCCCAGCATTTT; CDR3 protein: CASSWSSNQPQHF
clone size: NA; D gene: TRBD2; V gene: TRBV11-1; J gene: TRBJ2-1; CDR3 DNA: TGTGCCAGCAGCCCATTTAGCGGGGCCTACAATGAGCAGTTCTTC; CDR3 protein: CASSPFSGAYNEQFF
clone size: NA; D gene: TRBD1; V gene: TRBV6-5; J gene: TRBJ2-7; CDR3 DNA: TGTGCCAGCAGGGGACAGCGAACCTACGAGCAGTACTTC; CDR3 protein: CASRGQRTYEQYF
clone size: NA; D gene: NA; V gene: TRBV29-1; J gene: TRBJ2-7; CDR3 DNA: TGCAGCGCCTCCGGGGTCACGGGGGAGCAGTACTTC; CDR3 protein: CSASGVTGEQYF
clone size: NA; D gene: NA; V gene: TRBV6-6; J gene: TRBJ2-1; CDR3 DNA: TGTGCCAGCCAGGGGAGGGGGCAAGGCAATGAGCAGTTCTTC; CDR3 protein: CASQGRGQGNEQFF
clone size: few; D gene: NA; V gene: TRBV7-9; J gene: TRBJ1-4; CDR3 DNA: TGTGCCAGCAGCTTTGCAGGGAAAAATGAAAAACTGTTTTTT; CDR3 protein: CASSFAGKNEKLFF
clone size: NA; D gene: NA; V gene: TRBV2; J gene: TRBJ2-1; CDR3 DNA: TGTGCCAGCAGTGAACGAGGTGGGTCCCACAATGAGCAGTTCTTC; CDR3 protein: CASSERGGSHNEQFF
clone size: few; D gene: NA; V gene: TRBV7-8; J gene: TRBJ2-2; CDR3 DNA: TGTGCCAGCAGCTTAGAGACAGGTCTCACCGGGGAGCTGTTTTTT; CDR3 protein: CASSLETGLTGELFF
clone size: NA; D gene: TRBD2; V gene: TRBV6-5; J gene: TRBJ2-7; CDR3 DNA: TGTGCCAGCAGTTACGGGGCTAGCGGAACCTACGAGCAGTACTTC; CDR3 protein: CASSYGASGTYEQYF
clone size: NA; D gene: TRBD2; V gene: TRBV11-2; J gene: TRBJ2-4; CDR3 DNA: TGTGCCAGCAGCGACGGGGGGGCAAACATTCAGTACTTC; CDR3 protein: CASSDGGANIQYF
clone size: NA; D gene: NA; V gene: TRBV4-1; J gene: TRBJ2-5; CDR3 DNA: TGCGCCAGCAGCCTCGCCGACCAAGAGACCCAGTACTTC; CDR3 protein: CASSLADQETQYF
clone size: NA; D gene: TRBD2; V gene: TRBV28; J gene: TRBJ2-2; CDR3 DNA: TGTGCCAGCAGTTTAGGGCGGGAGGAAGGCCGGGGAGCTGTTTTT; CDR3 protein: CASSLGREEGRGAVF
clone size: NA; D gene: TRBD2; V gene: TRBV7-9; J gene: TRBJ2-3; CDR3 DNA: TGTGCCAGCAGCCCCTATGAGTGGCGGGGGGGCACAGATACGCAGTATTTT; CDR3 protein: CASSPYEWRGGTDTQYF
clone size: NA; D gene: NA; V gene: TRBV6-5; J gene: TRBJ2-7; CDR3 DNA: TGTGCCAGCAGTAGGGAAGGACGGGCCTCCTACGAGCAGTACTTC; CDR3 protein: CASSREGRASYEQYF
clone size: few; D gene: NA; V gene: TRBV6-6; J gene: TRBJ1-1; CDR3 DNA: TGTGCCAGCAGCCCGGACACCTACACTGAAGCTTTCTTT; CDR3 protein: CASSPDTYTEAFF
clone size: NA; D gene: NA; V gene: TRBV15; J gene: TRBJ1-5; CDR3 DNA: TGTGCCACCAGAGATTGGGACAGCAATCAGCCCCAGCATTTT; CDR3 protein: CATRDWDSNQPQHF
clone size: NA; D gene: NA; V gene: TRBV5-1; J gene: TRBJ2-7; CDR3 DNA: TGCGCCAGCAGCCAGTACGGTACCGGGTTGGAAGAGCAGTACTTC; CDR3 protein: CASSQYGTGLEEQYF
clone size: once; D gene: NA; V gene: TRBV5-4; J gene: TRBJ2-7; CDR3 DNA: TGTGCCAGCAGCTCCATGGGAGGGGGCGACGAGCAGTACTTC; CDR3 protein: CASSSMGGGDEQYF
clone size: NA; D gene: NA; V gene: TRBV5-3; J gene: TRBJ2-7; CDR3 DNA: TGTGCCAGAAGCGCCGACAACTCCTACGAGCAGTACTTC; CDR3 protein: CARSADNSYEQYF
clone size: NA; D gene: TRBD1; V gene: TRBV5-5; J gene: TRBJ2-7; CDR3 DNA: TGTGCCAGCAGCCGTCGACAGGGGAACGAGCAGTACTTC; CDR3 protein: CASSRRQGNEQYF
clone size: NA; D gene: NA; V gene: TRBV11-2; J gene: TRBJ2-3; CDR3 DNA: TGTGCCAGCAGCGCCTATCGGTCAGGGGTGGGTACAGATACGCAGTATTTT; CDR3 protein: CASSAYRSGVGTDTQYF
clone size: NA; D gene: TRBD2; V gene: TRBV27; J gene: TRBJ2-7; CDR3 DNA: TGTGCCAGCAGTTTATCGATGGGGACTATAGTCCACGAGCAGTACTTC; CDR3 protein: CASSLSMGTIVHEQYF
clone size: NA; D gene: NA; V gene: TRBV7-3; J gene: TRBJ1-2; CDR3 DNA: TGTGCCAGCAGCTTAAGCGAAAACAGCTATGGCTACACCTTC; CDR3 protein: CASSLSENSYGYTF
clone size: NA; D gene: TRBD2; V gene: TRBV2; J gene: TRBJ2-3; CDR3 DNA: TGTGCCAGCAGTGAAAATCGAGCGGGGGGCACAGATACGCAGTATTTT; CDR3 protein: CASSENRAGGTDTQYF
clone size: NA; D gene: NA; V gene: TRBV5-6; J gene: TRBJ1-1; CDR3 DNA: TGTGCCAGCAGCTTGGCCGCTGGTGGGGGCACTGAAGCTTTCTTT; CDR3 protein: CASSLAAGGGTEAFF
clone size: NA; D gene: NA; V gene: TRBV27; J gene: TRBJ2-7; CDR3 DNA: TGTGCCAGCAGTTTTAGCGGAGAGGGCTCCTACGAGCAGTACTTC; CDR3 protein: CASSFSGEGSYEQYF
clone size: NA; D gene: TRBD1; V gene: TRBV6-5; J gene: TRBJ2-3; CDR3 DNA: TGTGCCAGCAACAGACAGGGGGCTAGCACAGATACGCAGTATTTT; CDR3 protein: CASNRQGASTDTQYF
clone size: NA; D gene: NA; V gene: TRBV6-4; J gene: TRBJ1-2; CDR3 DNA: TGTGCCAGCAGTGAACTTCCACAAGACCTAGACTATGGCTACACCTTC; CDR3 protein: CASSELPQDLDYGYTF